This T cell receptor (beta chain) originates from a study of T cells in Graves' hyperthyroidism and ophthalmopathy. This clonotype appeared a few times. The target antigen is unknown. What was amplified from RNA transcripts were TCR beta CDR3 regions. An initial round of RT-PCR targeting the TCR CDR3 relied on the HTBI primer set. MiXCR, run by TCRdb on the multiplex PCR reads, gives a single entry per CDR3 protein. The data hold about 400,000 distinct CDR3 sequences, with 15% observed a single time. This CDR3 is built from 12 residues. V shed 7 bases and J shed 2 bases, with 7 bases lying between them. Germline CDR1 is SGHTA and CDR2 is FQGNSA. The hyperthyroidism patients had all been newly diagnosed, and their disease duration was under 2 months. Their ages ranged from 18 to 65 years. The study's findings and limits: Blood also held most thyroid clonotypes expanded beyond 0.001.

The sequence was obtained from a woman in her 30s with Graves' hyperthyroidism. This chain joins TRBV7-2 and TRBJ2-3; D is unresolved. Sequencing was done on a sample of blood. In DNA form, the CDR3 reads TGTGCCAGCACTAGAATCACAGATACGCAGTATTTT. Translating gives CASTRITDTQYF.